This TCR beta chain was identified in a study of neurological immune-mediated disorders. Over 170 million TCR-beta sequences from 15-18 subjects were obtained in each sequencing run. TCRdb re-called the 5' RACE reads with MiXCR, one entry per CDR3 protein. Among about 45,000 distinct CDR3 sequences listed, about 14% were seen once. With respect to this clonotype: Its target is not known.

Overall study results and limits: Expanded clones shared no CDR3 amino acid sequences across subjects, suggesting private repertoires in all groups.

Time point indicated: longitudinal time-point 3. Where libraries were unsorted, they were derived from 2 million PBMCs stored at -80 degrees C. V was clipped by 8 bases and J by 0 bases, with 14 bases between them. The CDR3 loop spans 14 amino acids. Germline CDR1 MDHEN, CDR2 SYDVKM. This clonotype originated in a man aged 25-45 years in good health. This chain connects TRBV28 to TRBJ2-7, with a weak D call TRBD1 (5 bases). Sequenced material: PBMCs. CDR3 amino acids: CASYRTVDSYEQYF. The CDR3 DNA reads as TGTGCCAGCTACAGGACGGTCGACTCCTACGAGCAGTACTTC.